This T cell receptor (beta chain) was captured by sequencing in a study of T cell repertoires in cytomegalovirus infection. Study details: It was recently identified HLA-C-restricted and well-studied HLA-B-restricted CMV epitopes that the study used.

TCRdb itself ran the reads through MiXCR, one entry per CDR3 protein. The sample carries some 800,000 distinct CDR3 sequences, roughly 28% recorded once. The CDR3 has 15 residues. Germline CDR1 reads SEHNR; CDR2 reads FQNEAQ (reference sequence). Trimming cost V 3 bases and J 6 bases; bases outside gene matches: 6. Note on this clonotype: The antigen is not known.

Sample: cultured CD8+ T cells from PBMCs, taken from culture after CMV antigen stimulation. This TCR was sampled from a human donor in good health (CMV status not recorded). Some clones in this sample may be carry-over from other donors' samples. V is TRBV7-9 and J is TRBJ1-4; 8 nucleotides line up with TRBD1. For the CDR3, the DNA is TGTGCCAGCAGCTTCAAACAGGGGGGTGATGAAAAACTGTTTTTT. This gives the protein CASSFKQGGDEKLFF.